This T cell receptor (beta chain) was documented in a study of blood T cell repertoires in COVID-19. Across the study: Samples of COVID-19 (acute and convalescent) were obtained from the United States, Italy and Spain. Sources were T cells, B-cell-depleted T cells, or PBMCs; the material itself was cDNA or gDNA.

The CDR3 has 16 residues. Trimming took 1 base from V and 2 from J; bases not matched to a gene: 9. Per germline, CDR1 SGHNT and CDR2 YYREEE (reference sequence). TCRdb's copy holds only in-frame clones and misses some; the assay was immunoSEQ multiplex PCR. Among 200,000 or so clones listed, roughly 76% were seen once. The sequencing sample was made of peripheral blood. The receptor was derived from a human donor in a cohort sampled during active COVID-19. This rearrangement joins TRBV5-4 to TRBJ2-7; 7 nucleotides agree with TRBD1. CDR3 protein: CASSLPNRGPTYEQYF. CDR3 nucleotides: TGTGCCAGCAGCTTGCCGAACAGGGGTCCTACCTACGAGCAGTACTTC.